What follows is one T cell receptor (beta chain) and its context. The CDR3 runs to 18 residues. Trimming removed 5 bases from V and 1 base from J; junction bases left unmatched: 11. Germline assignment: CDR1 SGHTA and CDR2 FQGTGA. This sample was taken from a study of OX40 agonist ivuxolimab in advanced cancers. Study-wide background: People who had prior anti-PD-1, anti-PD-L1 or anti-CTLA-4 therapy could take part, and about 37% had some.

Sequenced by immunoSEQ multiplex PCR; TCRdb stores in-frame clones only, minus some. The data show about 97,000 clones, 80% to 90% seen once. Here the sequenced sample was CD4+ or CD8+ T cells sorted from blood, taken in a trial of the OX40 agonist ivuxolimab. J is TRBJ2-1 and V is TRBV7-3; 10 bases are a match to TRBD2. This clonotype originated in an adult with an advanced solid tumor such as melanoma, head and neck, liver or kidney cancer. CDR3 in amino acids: CASSTQSGTSVSYNEQFF. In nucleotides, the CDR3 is TGTGCCAGCAGCACGCAATCCGGGACTAGCGTATCCTACAATGAGCAGTTCTTC.